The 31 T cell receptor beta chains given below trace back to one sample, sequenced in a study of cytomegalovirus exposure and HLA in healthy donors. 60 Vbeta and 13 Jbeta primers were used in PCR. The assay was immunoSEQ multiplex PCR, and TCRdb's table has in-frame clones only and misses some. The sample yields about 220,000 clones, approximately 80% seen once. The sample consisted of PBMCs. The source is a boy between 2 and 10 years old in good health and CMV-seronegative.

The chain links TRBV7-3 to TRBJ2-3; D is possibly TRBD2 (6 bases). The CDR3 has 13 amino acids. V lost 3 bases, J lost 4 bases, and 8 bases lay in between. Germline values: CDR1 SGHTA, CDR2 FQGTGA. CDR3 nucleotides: TGTGCCAGCAGCTTGGGCGGGGCAGATACGCAGTATTTT. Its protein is CASSLGGADTQYF.

CDR3 region: CASSISQGLYEQYF. DNA of the CDR3: TGTGCCAGCAGCATATCTCAGGGCCTCTACGAGCAGTACTTC. The chain joins TRBV7-9 to TRBJ2-7; D perhaps matches TRBD1 (5 bases). The CDR3 has 14 amino acids. Trimming stripped 5 bases from V and 3 bases from J, with 14 bases between. CDR1 SEHNR and CDR2 FQNEAQ come from the germline V gene (reference sequence).

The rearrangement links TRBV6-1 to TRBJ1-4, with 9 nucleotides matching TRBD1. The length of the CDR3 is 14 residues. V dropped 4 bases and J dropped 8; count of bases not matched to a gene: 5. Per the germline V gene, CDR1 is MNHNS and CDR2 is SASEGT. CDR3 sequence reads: CASSAGTGKEKLFF. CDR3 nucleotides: TGTGCCAGCAGTGCCGGGACAGGGAAGGAAAAACTGTTTTTT.

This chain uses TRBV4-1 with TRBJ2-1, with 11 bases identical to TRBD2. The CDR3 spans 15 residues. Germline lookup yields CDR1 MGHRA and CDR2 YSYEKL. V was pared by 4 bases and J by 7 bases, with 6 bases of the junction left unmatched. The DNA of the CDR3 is TGCGCCAGCAGCCGCTTAGCGGGGGGGCGGAATGAGCAGTTCTTC. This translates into CASSRLAGGRNEQFF.

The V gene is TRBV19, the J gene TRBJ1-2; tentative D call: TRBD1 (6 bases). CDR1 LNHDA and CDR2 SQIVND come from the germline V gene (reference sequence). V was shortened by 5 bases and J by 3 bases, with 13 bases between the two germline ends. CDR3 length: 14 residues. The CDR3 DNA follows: TGTGCCAGTAGTGTGGCAGGGGAAGACTATGGCTACACCTTC. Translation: CASSVAGEDYGYTF.

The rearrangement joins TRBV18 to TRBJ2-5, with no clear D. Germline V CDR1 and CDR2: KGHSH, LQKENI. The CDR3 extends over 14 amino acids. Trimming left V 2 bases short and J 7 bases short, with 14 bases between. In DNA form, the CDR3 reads TGTGCCAGCTCACCAATGCCCCCCCACGGGACCCAGTACTTC. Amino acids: CASSPMPPHGTQYF.

This CDR3 reads CASSYRQFYGYTF. The CDR3 DNA reads as TGTGCCAGCAGCTACCGACAGTTCTATGGCTACACCTTC. J is TRBJ1-2 and V is TRBV6-5, with D possibly matching TRBD1 (5 bases). This CDR3 is built from 13 residues. CDR1 MNHEY and CDR2 SVGAGI come from the germline V gene. Between the trimmed V and J ends, which lost 6 bases and 4 bases, there was a span of 12 bases.

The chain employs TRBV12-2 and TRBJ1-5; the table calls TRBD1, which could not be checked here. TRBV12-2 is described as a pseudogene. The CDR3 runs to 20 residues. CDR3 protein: CASRSSRTGMNLGSNQPQHF. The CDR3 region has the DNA TGTGCAAGTCGCTCTAGCCGGACAGGGATGAATCTTGGTAGCAATCAGCCCCAGCATTTT.

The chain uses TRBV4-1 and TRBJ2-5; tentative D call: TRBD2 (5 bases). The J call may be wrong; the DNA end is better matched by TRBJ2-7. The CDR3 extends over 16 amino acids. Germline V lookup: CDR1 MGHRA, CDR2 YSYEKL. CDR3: CASSQDRGPYAYEQYF. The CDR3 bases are TGCGCCAGCAGCCAAGATCGGGGTCCATATGCCTACGAGCAGTACTTC.

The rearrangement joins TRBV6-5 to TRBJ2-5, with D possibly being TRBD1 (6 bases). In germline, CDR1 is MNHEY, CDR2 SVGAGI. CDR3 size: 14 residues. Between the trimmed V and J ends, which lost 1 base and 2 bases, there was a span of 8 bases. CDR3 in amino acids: CASSYYQGQETQYF. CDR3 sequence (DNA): TGTGCCAGCAGTTACTACCAGGGGCAAGAGACCCAGTACTTC.

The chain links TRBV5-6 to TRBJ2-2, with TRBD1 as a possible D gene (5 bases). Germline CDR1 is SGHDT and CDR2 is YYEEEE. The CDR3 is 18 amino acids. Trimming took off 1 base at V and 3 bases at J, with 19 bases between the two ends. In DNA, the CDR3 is TGTGCCAGCAGCTTGTGGCAGGACAAAAGTGGGTACACCGGGGAGCTGTTTTTT. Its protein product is CASSLWQDKSGYTGELFF.

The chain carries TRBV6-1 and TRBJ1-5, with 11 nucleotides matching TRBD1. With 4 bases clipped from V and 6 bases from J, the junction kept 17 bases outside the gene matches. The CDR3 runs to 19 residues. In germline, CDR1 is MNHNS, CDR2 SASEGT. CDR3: CASSGRTGGLNGPLQPQHF. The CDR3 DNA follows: TGTGCCAGCAGTGGCAGGACAGGGGGCTTGAACGGCCCCCTTCAGCCCCAGCATTTT.

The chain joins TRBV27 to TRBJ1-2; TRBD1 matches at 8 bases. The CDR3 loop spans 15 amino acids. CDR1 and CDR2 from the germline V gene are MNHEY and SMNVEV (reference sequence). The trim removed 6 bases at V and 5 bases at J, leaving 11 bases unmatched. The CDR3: CASSPSGQGGYGYTF. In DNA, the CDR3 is TGTGCCAGCAGCCCCTCAGGACAGGGTGGGTATGGCTACACCTTC.

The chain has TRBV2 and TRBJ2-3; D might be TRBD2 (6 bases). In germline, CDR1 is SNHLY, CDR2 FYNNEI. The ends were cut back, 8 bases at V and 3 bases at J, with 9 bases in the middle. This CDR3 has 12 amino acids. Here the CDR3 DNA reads TGTGCCAGCTCTGGGACTACAGATACGCAGTATTTT. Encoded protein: CASSGTTDTQYF.

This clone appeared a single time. For the CDR3, the DNA is TGTGCCAGCAGCGCCTCTACAGAAAACCTAGCCAAAAACATTCAGTACTTC. The encoded protein is CASSASTENLAKNIQYF. The genes are TRBV7-9 and TRBJ2-4; D is uncertain. Germline CDR1 is SEHNR and CDR2 is FQNEAQ (reference sequence). The CDR3 is 17 residues long. Trimming pared 5 bases from V and 0 bases from J, leaving 17 bases between.

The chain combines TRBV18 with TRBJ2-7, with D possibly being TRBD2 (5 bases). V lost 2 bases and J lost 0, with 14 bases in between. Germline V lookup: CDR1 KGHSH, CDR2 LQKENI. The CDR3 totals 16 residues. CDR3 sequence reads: CASSPDGRGYSYEQYF. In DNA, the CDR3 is TGTGCCAGCTCACCAGACGGACGAGGGTACTCCTACGAGCAGTACTTC.

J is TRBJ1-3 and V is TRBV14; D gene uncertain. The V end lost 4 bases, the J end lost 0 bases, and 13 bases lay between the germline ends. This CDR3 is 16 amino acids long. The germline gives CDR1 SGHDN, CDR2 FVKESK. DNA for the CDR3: TGTGCCAGCAGCCCCCTGATACAGAGCTCTGGAAACACCATATATTTT. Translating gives CASSPLIQSSGNTIYF.

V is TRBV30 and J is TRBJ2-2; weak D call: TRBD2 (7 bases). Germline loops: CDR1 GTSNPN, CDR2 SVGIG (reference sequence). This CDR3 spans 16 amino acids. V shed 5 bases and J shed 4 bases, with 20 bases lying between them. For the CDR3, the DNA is TGTGCCTGGGCCCGGCGTCTGGGGGGGCCCACCGGGGAGCTGTTTTTT. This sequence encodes CAWARRLGGPTGELFF.

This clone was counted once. CDR3 sequence reads: CASTRTGQGILDTEAFF. The CDR3 coding sequence is TGTGCCAGCACTAGAACGGGACAGGGGATTTTAGACACTGAAGCTTTCTTT. The rearrangement links TRBV14 to TRBJ1-1, with TRBD1 matching 10 bases. This CDR3 comprises 17 residues. Germline V gene data show CDR1 as SGHDN and CDR2 as FVKESK. V shed 7 bases, J shed 3 bases, and the junction held 14 bases outside the gene matches.

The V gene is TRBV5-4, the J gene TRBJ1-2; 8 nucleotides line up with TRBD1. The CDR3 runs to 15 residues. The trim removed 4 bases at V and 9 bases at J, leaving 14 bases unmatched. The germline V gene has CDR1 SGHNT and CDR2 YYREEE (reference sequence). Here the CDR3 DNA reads TGTGCCAGCAGCCCGATCCCGGACAGGGAGCGGAGCTACACCTTC. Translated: CASSPIPDRERSYTF. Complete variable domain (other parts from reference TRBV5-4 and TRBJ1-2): ETGVTQSPTHLIKTRGQQVTLRCSSQSGHNTVSWYQQALGQGPQFIFQYYREEENGRGNFPPRFSGLQFPNYSSELNVNALELDDSALYLCASSPIPDRERSYTFGSGTRLTVV.

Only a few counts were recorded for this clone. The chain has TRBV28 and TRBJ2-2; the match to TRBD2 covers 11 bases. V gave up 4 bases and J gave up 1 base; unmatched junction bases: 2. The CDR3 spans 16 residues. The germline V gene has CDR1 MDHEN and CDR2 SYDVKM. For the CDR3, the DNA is TGTGCCAGCAGTTCAACTAGCGGGGGGAACACCGGGGAGCTGTTTTTT. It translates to CASSSTSGGNTGELFF.

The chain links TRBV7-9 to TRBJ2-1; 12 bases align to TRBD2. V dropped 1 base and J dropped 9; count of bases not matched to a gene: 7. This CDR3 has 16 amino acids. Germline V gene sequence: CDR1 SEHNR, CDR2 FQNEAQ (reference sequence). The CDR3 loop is CASSLVGTSGLIEQFF. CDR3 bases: TGTGCCAGCAGCTTAGTCGGGACTAGCGGGTTAATTGAGCAGTTCTTC.

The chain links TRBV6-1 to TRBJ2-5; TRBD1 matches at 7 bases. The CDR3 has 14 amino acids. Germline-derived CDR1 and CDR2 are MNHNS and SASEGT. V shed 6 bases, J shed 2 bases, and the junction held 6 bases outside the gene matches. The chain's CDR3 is CASRVGTVQETQYF. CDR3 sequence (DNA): TGTGCCAGCAGGGTCGGGACAGTACAAGAGACCCAGTACTTC.

CDR3 nucleotide sequence: TGCGCCAGCAGCTTGGACAGGCCGTACGAGCAGTACTTC. Encoded protein: CASSLDRPYEQYF. J is TRBJ2-7 and V is TRBV5-1; TRBD1 might be the D (5 bases). There are 13 residues in the CDR3. Trimming stripped 0 bases from V and 4 bases from J, with 8 bases between. Germline V gives CDR1 SGHRS, CDR2 YFSETQ.

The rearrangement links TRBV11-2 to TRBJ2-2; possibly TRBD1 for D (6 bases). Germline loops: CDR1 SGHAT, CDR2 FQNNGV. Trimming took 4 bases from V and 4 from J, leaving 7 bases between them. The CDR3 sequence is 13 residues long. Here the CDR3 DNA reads TGTGCCAGCAGCTGGACAGTCACCGGGGAGCTGTTTTTT. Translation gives CASSWTVTGELFF.

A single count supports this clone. CDR3 loop: CASSYIPGQGDFYSYEQYF. The CDR3 DNA reads TGTGCCAGCAGCTACATACCGGGACAGGGGGACTTCTACTCCTACGAGCAGTACTTC. The V call is TRBV5-6, the J call TRBJ2-7; 11 nucleotides line up with TRBD1. The V gene's germline CDR1 is SGHDT and CDR2 YYEEEE. The J segment lost 0 bases and the V segment lost 3 bases, leaving 14 bases of the junction unmatched. The CDR3 loop spans 19 amino acids.

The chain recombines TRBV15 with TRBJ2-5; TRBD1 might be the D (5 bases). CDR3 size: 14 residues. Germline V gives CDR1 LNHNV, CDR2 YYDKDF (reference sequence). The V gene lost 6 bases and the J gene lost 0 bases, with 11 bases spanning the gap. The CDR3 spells CATSRQWYQETQYF. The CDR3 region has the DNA TGTGCCACCAGTAGACAGTGGTACCAAGAGACCCAGTACTTC.

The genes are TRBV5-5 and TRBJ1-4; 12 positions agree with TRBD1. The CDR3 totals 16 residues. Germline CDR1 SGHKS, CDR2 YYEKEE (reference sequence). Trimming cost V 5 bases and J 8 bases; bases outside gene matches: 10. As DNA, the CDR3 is TGTGCCAGCAGTTCAACATCGGGGACAGGGGGCGAAAAACTGTTTTTT. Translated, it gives CASSSTSGTGGEKLFF.

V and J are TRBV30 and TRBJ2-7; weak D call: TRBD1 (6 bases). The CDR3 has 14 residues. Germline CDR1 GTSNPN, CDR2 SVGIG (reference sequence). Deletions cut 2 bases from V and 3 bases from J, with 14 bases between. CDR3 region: CAWSPDRPSYEQYF. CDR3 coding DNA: TGTGCCTGGAGTCCGGACAGACCTAGCTACGAGCAGTACTTC.

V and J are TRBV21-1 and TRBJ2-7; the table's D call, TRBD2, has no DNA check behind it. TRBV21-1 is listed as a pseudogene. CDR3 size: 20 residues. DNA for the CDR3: TGTGCCAGCAGCAAAGGGGGAGGACTAGCGGGGGGGAGCAGCTCCTACGAGCAGTACTTC. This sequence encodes CASSKGGGLAGGSSSYEQYF.

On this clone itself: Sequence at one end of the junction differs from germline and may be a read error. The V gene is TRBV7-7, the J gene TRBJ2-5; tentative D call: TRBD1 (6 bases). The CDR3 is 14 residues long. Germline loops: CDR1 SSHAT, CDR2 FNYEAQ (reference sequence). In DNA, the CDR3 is TGTGCTAGCAGCCGATCAGGGGAGCCGGAGACCCAGTACTTC. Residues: CASSRSGEPETQYF.